The clone carrying this TCR beta chain was counted a single time. The sample originates from a study of blood T cell repertoires in COVID-19. Symptom resolution, clearance, or two negative PCRs marked donors in Cohort 3 as recovered. CDR1 is SGHAT and CDR2 is FQNNGV in the germline V gene. V gave up 3 bases and J gave up 2 bases, with 20 bases separating them. The CDR3 has 17 amino acids. Sequenced by immunoSEQ multiplex PCR; TCRdb stores in-frame clones only, minus some. The sample includes 200,000 to 300,000 clones, 86% of them seen just once. The material sequenced was PBMCs or T cells enriched from blood (not recorded which). The clonotype was recovered from a young woman who had recovered from COVID-19. The chain recombines TRBV11-2 with TRBJ2-7; D might be TRBD2 (5 bases). CDR3 sequence reads: CASSFGVLHLKTYEQYF. As DNA, the CDR3 is TGTGCCAGCAGCTTCGGGGTCCTGCATCTTAAGACCTACGAGCAGTACTTC.